The entry below describes one T cell receptor (beta chain). This specimen comes from a study of T cell changes during pregnancy in multiple sclerosis. This table comes from immunoSEQ multiplex PCR, and its TCRdb copy is limited to in-frame clones, with some not included. The sample lists about 20,000 clones, 89% occurring once. CDR1 is LNHDA, CDR2 SQIVND, per germline (reference sequence). This CDR3 is 15 amino acids long. V gave up 4 bases and J gave up 3 bases, with 15 bases separating them. The starting material was CD8+ T cells from peripheral blood mononuclear cells, obtained in the second trimester of pregnancy. The TCR was taken from a female donor in good health, enrolled as a control in a pregnancy study. The rearrangement links TRBV19 to TRBJ1-1, with D maybe TRBD1 (6 bases). The CDR3 nucleotides read TGTGCCAGTAGTAGTAGAACCACAGGGTACACTGAAGCTTTCTTT. Translation gives CASSSRTTGYTEAFF.